This T cell receptor beta chain was obtained from a study of blood T cell repertoires in COVID-19. Across the study: Samples taken during acute and convalescent COVID-19 were collected in the United States, Italy and Spain. T cells, B-cell-depleted T cells, or PBMCs supplied cDNA or gDNA.

How the authors handled the data: Amplification with reference gene primers provided the estimates of nucleated cell counts. The assay was immunoSEQ multiplex PCR, and TCRdb's table has in-frame clones only and misses some. V and J calls and clone size are those listed in that table; D and trimming were worked out from the DNA. The sample lists roughly 170,000 clones; around 80% were seen once. This clonotype was sampled from a woman aged 45 to 65 who had recovered from COVID-19. Sequenced: PBMCs or T cells enriched from blood (not recorded which).

The CDR3 here is CASSPTGGVKTQYF. CDR3 DNA: TGTGCCAGCAGCCCTACAGGGGGCGTCAAGACCCAGTACTTC. The chain recombines TRBV7-3 with TRBJ2-5, with 9 bases fitting TRBD1. The CDR3 runs to 14 residues. The trim removed 5 bases at V and 6 bases at J, leaving 7 bases unmatched. CDR1 and CDR2 from the germline V gene are SGHTA and FQGTGA. The complete variable domain, with remaining parts taken from reference TRBV7-3 and TRBJ2-5, reads GAGVSQTPSNKVTEKGKYVELRCDPISGHTALYWYRQSLGQGPEFLIYFQGTGAADDSGLPNDRFFAVRPEGSVSTLKIQRTERGDSAVYLCASSPTGGVKTQYFGPGTRLLVL.